These 14 T cell receptor beta chains originate from one sample sequenced in a study of neoadjuvant anti-PD-1 for oral cavity cancer. Measured with immunoSEQ multiplex PCR; TCRdb has only the in-frame clones, and not every one. The sample holds more than 8,000 clones, approximately 59% seen once. Time point described: after neoadjuvant nivolumab, at surgical resection. Source: PBMCs, taken after nivolumab (anti-PD-1) treatment. These receptors originate from a person aged 40-85 years with oral cavity squamous cell carcinoma.

The gene calls are TRBV29-1 and TRBJ1-2, with D possibly being TRBD1 (5 bases). The CDR3 runs 13 residues. The V gene's germline CDR1 is SQVTM and CDR2 ANQGSEA. V dropped 3 bases and J dropped 0 bases, with 8 bases sitting between them. The CDR3 sequence: CSVDQGTNYGYTF. CDR3 bases: TGCAGCGTTGACCAGGGTACTAACTATGGCTACACCTTC.

This rearrangement joins TRBV11-2 to TRBJ2-4; D gene unclear. V lost 4 bases to trimming and J lost 1 base, with 11 bases between them. The germline V gene encodes CDR1 SGHAT and CDR2 FQNNGV. The CDR3 is 15 amino acids. In DNA form, the CDR3 reads TGTGCCAGCAGCTCCCTAAGAGGTGCCAAAAACATTCAGTACTTC. It is translated as CASSSLRGAKNIQYF.

The genes are TRBV18 and TRBJ1-2, with 7 bases identical to TRBD1. The CDR3 runs to 16 residues. The germline V gene encodes CDR1 KGHSH and CDR2 LQKENI. After removal of 3 bases from V and 6 bases from J, the junction contained 13 bases not matched to a gene. As DNA, the CDR3 is TGTGCCAGCTCACCTCTCCCGACAGGGTTTTATCATGGCTACACCTTC. Its translation: CASSPLPTGFYHGYTF. Full variable domain (remainder filled in from reference TRBV18 and TRBJ1-2): NAGVMQNPRHLVRRRGQEARLRCSPMKGHSHVYWYRQLPEEGLKFMVYLQKENIIDESGMPKERFSAEFPKEGPSILRIQQVVRGDSAAYFCASSPLPTGFYHGYTFGSGTRLTVV.

This clone showed up just a few times. The chain couples TRBV5-1 to TRBJ2-7; D is possibly TRBD2 (6 bases). The germline gives CDR1 SGHRS, CDR2 YFSETQ. The CDR3 has 14 amino acids. V lost 1 base, J lost 2 bases, and 10 bases lay in between. The CDR3 DNA reads as TGCGCCAGCAGCTTGTGGGGGGACGCCTACGAGCAGTACTTC. Translated, it gives CASSLWGDAYEQYF.

The chain joins TRBV6-1 to TRBJ2-2; 7 nucleotides line up with TRBD1. Germline assignment: CDR1 MNHNS and CDR2 SASEGT. With V trimmed by 3 bases and J by 0 bases, 4 bases remained unmatched. This CDR3 has 16 amino acids. CDR3 region: CASSDLGQANTGELFF. Written as DNA, the CDR3 is TGTGCCAGCAGTGATTTAGGACAGGCGAACACCGGGGAGCTGTTTTTT.

J is TRBJ2-7 and V is TRBV5-4; D is perhaps TRBD1 (6 bases). Germline CDR1 SGHNT, CDR2 YYREEE (reference sequence). The CDR3 is 13 residues long. Between the trimmed V and J ends, which lost 0 bases and 2 bases, there was a span of 6 bases. CDR3 in DNA: TGTGCCAGCAGCTTGGGGGGGCCCTACGAGCAGTACTTC. This sequence encodes CASSLGGPYEQYF.

The V call is TRBV5-1, the J call TRBJ2-1; D possibly corresponds to TRBD2 (6 bases). Looked up from germline, CDR1 is SGHRS and CDR2 is YFSETQ. The length of the CDR3 is 12 residues. Trimming removed 0 bases at V and 14 bases at J, with 12 bases between. The CDR3 sequence: CASSLGGGIKFF. CDR3 sequence (DNA): TGCGCCAGCAGCTTGGGGGGCGGGATAAAGTTCTTC.

This sequence joins TRBV7-9 and TRBJ1-2; D not certain. Germline loops: CDR1 SEHNR, CDR2 FQNEAQ (reference sequence). The V gene lost 1 base and the J gene lost 14 bases, with 17 bases spanning the gap. The CDR3 runs to 13 residues. The CDR3 nucleotides read TGTGCCAGCAGCTTAGGCAGGAATCACTTGAGGACCTTC. Encoded protein: CASSLGRNHLRTF.

The V gene is TRBV6-5, the J gene TRBJ2-2; tentatively, D is TRBD2 (6 bases). V lost 7 bases and J 0 bases, leaving 12 bases between the germline ends. The germline V gene has CDR1 MNHEY and CDR2 SVGAGI. The CDR3 covers 15 residues. The CDR3 sequence: CASTVGGTNTGELFF. The DNA of the CDR3 is TGTGCCAGCACCGTGGGGGGAACGAACACCGGGGAGCTGTTTTTT.

The CDR3 region is CASSTTGVQLMNTEAFF. In nucleotides, the CDR3 is TGTGCCAGCAGCACGACAGGGGTACAACTTATGAACACTGAAGCTTTCTTT. V is TRBV7-4 and J is TRBJ1-1; 8 nucleotides match TRBD1. The ends lost 5 bases at V and 0 bases at J; junction bases unmatched: 11. The CDR3 runs 17 residues. Germline CDR1 reads SGHVT; CDR2 reads SQSDAQ.

This clone was seen a handful of times. The chain is built from TRBV11-2 and TRBJ2-7, with TRBD2 identical over 10 bases. The ends lost 7 bases at V and 5 bases at J; junction bases unmatched: 17. The germline V gene has CDR1 SGHAT and CDR2 FQNNGV. The CDR3 contains 17 residues. The CDR3, as DNA: TGTGCCAGCACACCGTTTGGAGGGGCTAGCGGGGGCCACGAGCAGTACTTC. Residues: CASTPFGGASGGHEQYF.

This clone has a handful of counts. The genes are TRBV7-7 and TRBJ2-7; 9 bases are shared with TRBD1. The CDR3 is 15 amino acids. Germline-derived CDR1 and CDR2 are SSHAT and FNYEAQ (reference sequence). Trimming removed 0 bases from V and 4 bases from J; junction bases left unmatched: 4. The DNA for the CDR3 is TGTGCCAGCAGCTTAGCTTCGGGACAGGGATACGAGCAGTACTTC. Its translation: CASSLASGQGYEQYF.

This sequence joins TRBV19 and TRBJ1-1; TRBD1 aligns across 7 bases. Germline V gene data show CDR1 as LNHDA and CDR2 as SQIVND (reference sequence). CDR3 length: 14 amino acids. Trimming took 6 bases from V and 0 from J; bases not matched to a gene: 4. In DNA, the CDR3 is TGTGCCAGTAGCCGGGACAGTATGAACACTGAAGCTTTCTTT. This encodes CASSRDSMNTEAFF.

The gene calls are TRBV12-5 and TRBJ2-7; D ambiguous. Germline CDR1 is LGHNT and CDR2 is FRNRAP. The V and J ends lost 6 bases and 3 bases respectively, with 9 bases between them. The CDR3 runs 12 residues. CDR3 in DNA: TGTGCTAGTGGCCGGAACGGCTACGAGCAGTACTTC. Protein product: CASGRNGYEQYF.